This T cell receptor (beta chain) derives from a study of T-cell reconstitution after alpha-beta-depleted transplantation in children. Preparation of the TCRbeta library was carried out with unique molecular identifiers. In TCRdb, the PCR reads were re-called with MiXCR into one record per CDR3 protein. The repertoire includes some 600,000 distinct CDR3 sequences, 15% to 20% of them detected once, and 1.1% sits in the top ten. This clonotype was counted only a few times. The sequencing used PBMCs from the stem cell graft donor, collected from the stem cell graft. This clonotype was sampled from a human donor who donated a stem cell graft to a child with acute myeloid leukemia.

CDR3 amino acids: CASSLVGQGGFAGANVLTF. CDR3 nucleotide sequence: TGTGCCAGCAGCTTGGTCGGCCAGGGAGGCTTCGCTGGGGCCAACGTCCTGACTTTC. The genes are TRBV5-4 and TRBJ2-6, with D possibly being TRBD2 (6 bases). The V gene lost 0 bases and the J gene lost 2 bases, with 18 bases spanning the gap. CDR1 is SGHNT, CDR2 YYREEE, per germline (reference sequence). The CDR3 length is 19 residues.